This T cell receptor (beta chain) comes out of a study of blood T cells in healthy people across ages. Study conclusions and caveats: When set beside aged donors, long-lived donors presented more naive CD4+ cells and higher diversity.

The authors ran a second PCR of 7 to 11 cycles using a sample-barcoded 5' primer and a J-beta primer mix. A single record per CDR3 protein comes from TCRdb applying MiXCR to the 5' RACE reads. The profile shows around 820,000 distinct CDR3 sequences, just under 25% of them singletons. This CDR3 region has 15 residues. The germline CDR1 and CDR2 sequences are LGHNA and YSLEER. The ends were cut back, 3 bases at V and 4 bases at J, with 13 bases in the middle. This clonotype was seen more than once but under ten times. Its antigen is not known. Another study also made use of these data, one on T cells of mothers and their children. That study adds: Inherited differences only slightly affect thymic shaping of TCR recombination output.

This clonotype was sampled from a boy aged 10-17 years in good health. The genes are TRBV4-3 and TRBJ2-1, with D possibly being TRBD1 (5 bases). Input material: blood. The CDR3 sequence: CASSHDRRGYNEQFF. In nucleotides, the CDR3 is TGCGCCAGCAGCCACGACCGTAGGGGTTACAATGAGCAGTTCTTC.